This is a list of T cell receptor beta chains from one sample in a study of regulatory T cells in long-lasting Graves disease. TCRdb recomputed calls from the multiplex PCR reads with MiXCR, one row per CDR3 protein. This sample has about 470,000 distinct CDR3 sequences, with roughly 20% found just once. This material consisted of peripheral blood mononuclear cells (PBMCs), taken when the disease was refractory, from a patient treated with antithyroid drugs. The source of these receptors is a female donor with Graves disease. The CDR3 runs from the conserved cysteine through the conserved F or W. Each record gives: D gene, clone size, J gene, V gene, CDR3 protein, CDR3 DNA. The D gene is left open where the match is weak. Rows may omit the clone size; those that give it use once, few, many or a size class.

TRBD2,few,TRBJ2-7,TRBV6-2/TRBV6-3,CASIKLAGALEVYEQYF,TGTGCCAGCATTAAACTAGCGGGAGCCCTCGAGGTCTACGAGCAGTACTTC
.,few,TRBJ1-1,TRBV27,CASRLLGGGTEAFF,TGTGCCAGCAGGCTCCTAGGGGGGGGTACTGAAGCTTTCTTT
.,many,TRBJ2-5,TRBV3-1,CASGMGVQETQYF,TGTGCCAGCGGCATGGGGGTTCAAGAGACCCAGTACTTC
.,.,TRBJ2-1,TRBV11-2,CASSLGKNEQFF,TGTGCCAGCAGCTTAGGAAAAAATGAGCAGTTCTTC
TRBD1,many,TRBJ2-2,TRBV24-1,CATSDPGQVTGELFF,TGTGCCACCAGTGACCCAGGACAGGTAACCGGGGAGCTGTTTTTT
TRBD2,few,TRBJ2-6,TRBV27,CASIGTRIHSGANVLTF,TGTGCCAGCATCGGGACTAGGATTCACTCTGGGGCCAACGTCCTGACTTTC
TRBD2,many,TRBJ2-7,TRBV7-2,CASSQSSAGGYEQYF,TGTGCCAGCAGCCAAAGTTCGGCGGGAGGATACGAGCAGTACTTC
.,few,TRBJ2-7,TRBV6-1,CASTSHEQYF,TGTGCCAGTACTTCGCACGAGCAGTACTTC
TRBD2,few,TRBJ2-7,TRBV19,CASSPSGLAAGRWYF,TGTGCCAGTAGCCCGTCTGGACTAGCGGCTGGTCGTTGGTACTTC
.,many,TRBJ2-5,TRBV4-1,CASSQDLGRTQYF,TGCGCCAGCAGCCAAGACCTGGGGCGGACCCAGTACTTC
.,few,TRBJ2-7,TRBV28,CASRPGGYDYEQYF,TGTGCCAGCAGGCCAGGGGGGTACGACTACGAGCAGTACTTC
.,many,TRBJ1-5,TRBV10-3,CAISIQGGDQPQHF,TGTGCCATCAGTATACAGGGCGGAGATCAGCCCCAGCATTTT
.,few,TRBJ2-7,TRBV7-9,CASSLGPDGEQYF,TGTGCCAGCAGCTTAGGCCCGGACGGGGAGCAGTACTTC
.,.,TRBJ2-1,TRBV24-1,CATRDSSYNEQFF,TGTGCCACCAGAGACAGCTCCTACAATGAGCAGTTCTTC
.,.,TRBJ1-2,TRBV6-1,CASSDSLDYGYTF,TGTGCCAGCAGTGACAGTCTAGACTATGGCTACACCTTC
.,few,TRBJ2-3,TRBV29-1,CSVVRGLSDTQYF,TGCAGCGTTGTTCGAGGGCTTAGTGATACGCAGTATTTT
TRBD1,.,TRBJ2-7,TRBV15,CATSSRQGPYEQYF,TGTGCCACCAGCAGCCGACAGGGCCCCTACGAGCAGTACTTC
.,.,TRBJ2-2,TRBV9,CASSVASGRNTGELFF,TGTGCCAGCAGCGTAGCTTCAGGGCGGAACACCGGGGAGCTGTTTTTT
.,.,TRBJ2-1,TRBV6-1,CASLPQGFGEQFF,TGTGCCAGCTTACCCCAGGGCTTCGGTGAGCAGTTCTTC
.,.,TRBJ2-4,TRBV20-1,CSARDLAVKNIQYF,TGCAGTGCTAGAGATTTGGCGGTAAAAAACATTCAGTACTTC
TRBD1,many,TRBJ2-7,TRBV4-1,CASSQIATGSNEQYF,TGCGCCAGCAGCCAAATCGCGACAGGGAGCAACGAGCAGTACTTC
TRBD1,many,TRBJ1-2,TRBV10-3,CAIGRDRNYGYTF,TGTGCCATCGGTCGGGACAGAAACTATGGCTACACCTTC
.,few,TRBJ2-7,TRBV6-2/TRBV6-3,CASSYQRGPYEQYF,TGTGCCAGCAGTTACCAGCGCGGCCCCTACGAGCAGTACTTC
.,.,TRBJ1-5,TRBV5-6,CASSFGLNSNQPQHF,TGTGCCAGCAGCTTCGGTCTAAATAGCAATCAGCCCCAGCATTTT
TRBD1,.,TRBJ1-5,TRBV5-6,CASSSRQGSGPQHF,TGTGCCAGCAGCTCCCGACAGGGCTCAGGGCCCCAGCATTTT
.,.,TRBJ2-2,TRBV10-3,CAISGLPATGELFF,TGTGCCATCAGTGGGTTACCAGCCACCGGGGAGCTGTTTTTT
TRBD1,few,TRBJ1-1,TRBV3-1,CASSKGTGGRNTEAFF,TGTGCCAGCAGCAAAGGGACAGGGGGTAGGAACACTGAAGCTTTCTTT
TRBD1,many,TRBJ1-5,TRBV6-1,CASSESLDRANQPQHF,TGTGCCAGCAGTGAATCCCTGGACAGGGCGAATCAGCCCCAGCATTTT
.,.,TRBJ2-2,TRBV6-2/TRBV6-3,CASSSGPPGELFF,TGTGCCAGCAGTTCGGGGCCCCCCGGGGAGCTGTTTTTT
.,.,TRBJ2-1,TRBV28,CASRVDSSYYNEQFF,TGTGCCAGCAGAGTCGACTCGTCTTACTACAATGAGCAGTTCTTC
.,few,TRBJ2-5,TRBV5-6,CASSLSAFQETQYF,TGTGCCAGCAGCTTGTCAGCATTCCAAGAGACCCAGTACTTC
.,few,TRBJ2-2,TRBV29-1,CSVDKGAGELFF,TGCAGCGTTGATAAAGGCGCCGGGGAGCTGTTTTTT
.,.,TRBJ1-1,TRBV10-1,CASSEPYSLWPEAFF,TGCGCCAGCAGTGAGCCGTATTCTTTGTGGCCTGAAGCTTTCTTT
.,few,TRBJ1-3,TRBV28,CASTPGGNSGNTIYF,TGTGCCAGCACCCCGGGGGGGAACTCTGGAAACACCATATATTTT
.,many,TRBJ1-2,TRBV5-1,CASSLGGPPHGYTF,TGCGCCAGCAGCCTTGGGGGTCCGCCCCATGGCTACACCTTC
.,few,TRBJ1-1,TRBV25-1,CASRNGLVGTEAFF,TGTGCCAGCAGGAACGGTCTGGTTGGGACTGAAGCTTTCTTT
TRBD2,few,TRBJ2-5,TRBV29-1,CSVEDGRAAGRGVSQYF,TGCAGCGTTGAAGATGGTAGGGCAGCGGGGAGGGGAGTATCCCAGTACTTC
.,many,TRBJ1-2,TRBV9,CASSVDVGNYGYTF,TGTGCCAGCAGCGTAGATGTGGGAAACTATGGCTACACCTTC
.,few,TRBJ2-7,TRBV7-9,CASSLDGAGPTYEQYF,TGTGCCAGCAGCTTAGATGGAGCGGGCCCAACCTACGAGCAGTACTTC
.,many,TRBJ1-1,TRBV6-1,CASRAPGRTEAFF,TGTGCCAGCAGAGCCCCCGGAAGAACTGAAGCTTTCTTT
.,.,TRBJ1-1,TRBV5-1,CASGLGMNTGAFF,TGCGCCAGCGGGCTAGGCATGAACACTGGAGCTTTCTTT
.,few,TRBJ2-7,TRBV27,CASSLIGGSIYEQYF,TGTGCCAGCAGTTTAATTGGGGGATCGATCTACGAGCAGTACTTC
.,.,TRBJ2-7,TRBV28,CASGRWGEAAYEQYF,TGTGCCAGCGGCCGATGGGGGGAGGCCGCCTACGAGCAGTACTTC
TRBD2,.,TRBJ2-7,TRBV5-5,CASSSSGMSSYEQYF,TGTGCCAGCAGCTCTAGCGGGATGAGCTCCTACGAGCAGTACTTC
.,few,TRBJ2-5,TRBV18,CASSPGTRETQYF,TGTGCCAGCTCACCCGGGACCCGCGAGACCCAGTACTTC
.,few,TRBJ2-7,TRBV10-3,CAISAAGSTYEQYF,TGTGCCATCAGCGCGGCGGGCAGCACCTACGAGCAGTACTTC
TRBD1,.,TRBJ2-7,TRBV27,CASSPVPTGSDEQYF,TGTGCCAGCTCCCCGGTCCCGACAGGGTCCGACGAGCAGTACTTC
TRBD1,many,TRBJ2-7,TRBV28,CASSPKGQGGHEQYF,TGTGCCAGCAGCCCTAAAGGACAGGGGGGGCACGAGCAGTACTTC
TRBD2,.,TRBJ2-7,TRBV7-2,CASSLGVGRAFNEQYF,TGTGCCAGCAGCTTAGGGGTCGGGAGGGCCTTTAACGAGCAGTACTTC
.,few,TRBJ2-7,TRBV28,CASSFMGALYEQYF,TGTGCCAGCAGTTTCATGGGGGCGCTCTACGAGCAGTACTTC
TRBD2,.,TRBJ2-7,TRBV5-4,CASSLESPSGWNEQYF,TGTGCCAGCAGCTTGGAGAGCCCTAGCGGGTGGAACGAGCAGTACTTC
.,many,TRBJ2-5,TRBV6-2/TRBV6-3,CASRPVGSQETQYF,TGTGCCAGCAGGCCGGTCGGTAGTCAAGAGACCCAGTACTTC
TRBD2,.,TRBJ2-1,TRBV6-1,CASSATSGGSQFF,TGTGCCAGCAGTGCTACTAGCGGGGGGTCCCAGTTCTTC
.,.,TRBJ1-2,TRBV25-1,CASSDSGRDDYGYTF,TGTGCCAGCAGTGATTCTGGTCGGGATGATTATGGCTACACCTTC
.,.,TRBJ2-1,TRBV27,CASSPGVQGHEQFF,TGTGCCAGCAGTCCGGGCGTACAGGGTCATGAGCAGTTCTTC
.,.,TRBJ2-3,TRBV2,CASLNRWDTDTQYF,TGTGCCAGCCTCAATAGATGGGACACAGATACGCAGTATTTT
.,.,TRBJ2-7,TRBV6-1,CASSEDRAYEQYF,TGTGCCAGCAGTGAGGACAGAGCCTACGAGCAGTACTTC